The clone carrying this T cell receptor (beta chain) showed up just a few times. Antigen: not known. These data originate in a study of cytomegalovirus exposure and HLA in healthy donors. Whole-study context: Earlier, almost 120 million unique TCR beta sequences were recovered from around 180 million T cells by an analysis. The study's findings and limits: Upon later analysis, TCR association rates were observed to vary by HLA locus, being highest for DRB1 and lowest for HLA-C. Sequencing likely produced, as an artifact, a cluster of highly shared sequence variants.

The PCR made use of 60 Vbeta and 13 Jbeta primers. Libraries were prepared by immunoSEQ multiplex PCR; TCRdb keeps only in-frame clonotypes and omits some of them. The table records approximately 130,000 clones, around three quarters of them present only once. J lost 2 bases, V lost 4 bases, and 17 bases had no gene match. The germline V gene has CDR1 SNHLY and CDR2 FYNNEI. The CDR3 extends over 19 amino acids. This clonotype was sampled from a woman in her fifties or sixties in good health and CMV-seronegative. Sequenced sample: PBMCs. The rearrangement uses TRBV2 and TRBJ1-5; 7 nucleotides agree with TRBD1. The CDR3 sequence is CASSGPSVGGGQGNQPQHF. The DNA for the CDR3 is TGTGCCAGCAGTGGCCCTTCTGTAGGAGGGGGCCAAGGCAATCAGCCCCAGCATTTT.